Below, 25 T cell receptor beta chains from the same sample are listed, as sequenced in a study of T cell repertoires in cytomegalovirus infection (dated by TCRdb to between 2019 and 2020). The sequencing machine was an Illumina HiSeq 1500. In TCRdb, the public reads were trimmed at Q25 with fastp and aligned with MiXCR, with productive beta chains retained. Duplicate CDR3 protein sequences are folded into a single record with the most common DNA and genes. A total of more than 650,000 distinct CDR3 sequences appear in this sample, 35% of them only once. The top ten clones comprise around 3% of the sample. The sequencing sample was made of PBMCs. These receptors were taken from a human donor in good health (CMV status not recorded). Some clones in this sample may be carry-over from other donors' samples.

The CDR3 region has the DNA TGTGCCAGCAGCGGGGGACGGGGTTTTAATTCACCCCTCCACTTT. Its protein is CASSGGRGFNSPLHF. This chain joins TRBV25-1 and TRBJ1-6; D may be TRBD1 (5 bases). Germline CDR1 and CDR2: MGHDK and SYGVNS. Deletions cut 6 bases from V and 6 bases from J, with 15 bases between. The CDR3 loop spans 15 amino acids.

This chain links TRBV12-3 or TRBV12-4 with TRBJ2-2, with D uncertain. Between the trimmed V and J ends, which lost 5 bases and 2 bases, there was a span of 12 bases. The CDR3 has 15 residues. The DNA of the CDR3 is TGTGCCAGCAGTCTACGGACCAAAAACACCGGGGAGCTGTTTTTT. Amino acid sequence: CASSLRTKNTGELFF.

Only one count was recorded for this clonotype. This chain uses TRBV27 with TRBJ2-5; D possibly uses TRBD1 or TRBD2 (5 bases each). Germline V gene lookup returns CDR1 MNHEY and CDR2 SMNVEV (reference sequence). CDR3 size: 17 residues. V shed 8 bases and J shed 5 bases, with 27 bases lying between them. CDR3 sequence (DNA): TGTGCCAGCGGCGGTAAAGAGGACGGGACCGGGTGGGAGACCCAGTACTTC. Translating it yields CASGGKEDGTGWETQYF.

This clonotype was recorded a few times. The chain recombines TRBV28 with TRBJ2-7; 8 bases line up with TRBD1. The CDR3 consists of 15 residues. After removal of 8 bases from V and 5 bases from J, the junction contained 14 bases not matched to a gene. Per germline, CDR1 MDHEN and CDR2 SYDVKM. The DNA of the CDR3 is TGTGCCAGCTGGGCAGGGGGCCAGATATTGGACGAGCAGTACTTC. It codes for CASWAGGQILDEQYF.

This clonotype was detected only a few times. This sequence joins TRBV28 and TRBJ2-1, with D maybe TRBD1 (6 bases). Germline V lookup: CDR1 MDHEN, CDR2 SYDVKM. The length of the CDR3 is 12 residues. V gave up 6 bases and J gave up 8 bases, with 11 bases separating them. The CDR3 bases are TGTGCCAGCAGGTTAACAGGGTATGAGCAGTTCTTC. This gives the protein CASRLTGYEQFF.

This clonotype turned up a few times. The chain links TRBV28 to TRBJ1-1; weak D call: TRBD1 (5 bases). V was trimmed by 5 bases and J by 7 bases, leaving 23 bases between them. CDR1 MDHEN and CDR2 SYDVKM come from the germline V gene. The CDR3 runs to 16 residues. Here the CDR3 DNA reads TGTGCCAGCAGTATGGGGAGACGGAGGACGGGGGGTGAAGCTTTCTTT. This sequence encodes CASSMGRRRTGGEAFF.

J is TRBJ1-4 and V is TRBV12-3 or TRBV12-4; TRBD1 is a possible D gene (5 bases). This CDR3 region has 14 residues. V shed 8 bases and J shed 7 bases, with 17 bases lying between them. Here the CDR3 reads CASVLVGPGEKLFF. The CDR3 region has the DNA TGTGCCAGCGTACTCGTGGGGCCGGGTGAAAAACTGTTTTTT.

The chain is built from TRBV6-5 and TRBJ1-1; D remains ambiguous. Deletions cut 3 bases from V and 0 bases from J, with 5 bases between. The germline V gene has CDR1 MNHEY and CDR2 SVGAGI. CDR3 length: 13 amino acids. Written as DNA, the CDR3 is TGTGCCAGCAGTTATATCATGAACACTGAAGCTTTCTTT. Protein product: CASSYIMNTEAFF.

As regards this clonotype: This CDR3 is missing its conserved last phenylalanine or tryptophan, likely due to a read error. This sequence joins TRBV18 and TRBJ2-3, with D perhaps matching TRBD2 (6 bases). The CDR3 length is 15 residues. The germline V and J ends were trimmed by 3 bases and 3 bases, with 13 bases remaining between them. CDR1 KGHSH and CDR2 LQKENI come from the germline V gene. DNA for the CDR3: TGTGCCAGCTCACCTACTATGCGGGAAACAGATACGCAGTATTTG. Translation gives CASSPTMRETDTQYL.

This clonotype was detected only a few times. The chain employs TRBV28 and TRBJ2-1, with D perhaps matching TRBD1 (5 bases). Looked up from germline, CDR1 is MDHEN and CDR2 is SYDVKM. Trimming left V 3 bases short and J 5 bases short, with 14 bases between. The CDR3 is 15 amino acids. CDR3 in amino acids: CASSLGMGPHNEQFF. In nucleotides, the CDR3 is TGTGCCAGCAGTTTGGGCATGGGGCCCCACAATGAGCAGTTCTTC.

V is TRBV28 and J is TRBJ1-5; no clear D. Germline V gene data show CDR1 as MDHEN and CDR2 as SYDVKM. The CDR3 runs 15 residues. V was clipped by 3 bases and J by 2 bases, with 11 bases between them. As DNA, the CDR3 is TGTGCCAGCAGTTTGAGGGCCTTAGGCAATCAGCCCCAGCATTTT. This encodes CASSLRALGNQPQHF.

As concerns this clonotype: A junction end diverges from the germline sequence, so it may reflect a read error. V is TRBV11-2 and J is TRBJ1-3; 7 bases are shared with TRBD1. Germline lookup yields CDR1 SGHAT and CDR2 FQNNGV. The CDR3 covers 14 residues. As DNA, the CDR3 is TGTGCCAGCAGCCTCGGACAGGCTGTAAACACCTTATATTTT. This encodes CASSLGQAVNTLYF.

CDR3 sequence: CSANGYNEQFF. The CDR3 DNA follows: TGCAGTGCTAACGGGTACAATGAGCAGTTCTTC. The chain links TRBV20-1 to TRBJ2-1, with D uncertain. The length of the CDR3 is 11 residues. V was trimmed by 4 bases and J by 4 bases, leaving 5 bases between them. CDR1 and CDR2 from the germline V gene are DFQATT and SNEGSKA (reference sequence).

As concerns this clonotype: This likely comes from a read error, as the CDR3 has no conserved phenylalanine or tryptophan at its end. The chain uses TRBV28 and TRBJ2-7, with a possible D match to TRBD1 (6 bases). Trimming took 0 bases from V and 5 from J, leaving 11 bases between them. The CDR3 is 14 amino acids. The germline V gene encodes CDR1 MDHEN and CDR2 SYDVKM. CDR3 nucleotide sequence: TGTGCCAGCAGTTTATGGTCAGGGGCGAACGAGCAGTACTTA. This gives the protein CASSLWSGANEQYL.

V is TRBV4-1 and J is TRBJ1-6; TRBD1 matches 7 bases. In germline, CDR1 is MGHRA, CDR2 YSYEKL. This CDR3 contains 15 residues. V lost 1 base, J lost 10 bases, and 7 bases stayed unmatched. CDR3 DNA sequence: TGCGCCAGCAGCCAAGTAGGGGGCGCAGGGTCACCCCTCCACTTT. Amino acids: CASSQVGGAGSPLHF.

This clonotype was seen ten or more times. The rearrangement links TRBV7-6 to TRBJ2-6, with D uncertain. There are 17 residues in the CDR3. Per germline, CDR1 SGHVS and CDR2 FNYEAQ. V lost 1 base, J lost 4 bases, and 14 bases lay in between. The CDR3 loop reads CASSLVPPVSGANVLTF. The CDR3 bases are TGTGCCAGCAGCTTAGTCCCCCCGGTAAGCGGGGCCAACGTCCTGACTTTC.

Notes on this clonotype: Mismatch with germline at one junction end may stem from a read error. The CDR3, as DNA: TGTTCCAGCAGCCCCTCGGCAGTTAGCAATCAGCCCCAGCATTTT. It yields the protein CSSSPSAVSNQPQHF. The J gene is TRBJ1-5, the V gene TRBV9, with D unresolved. CDR3 length: 15 amino acids. Germline values: CDR1 SGDLS, CDR2 YYNGEE.

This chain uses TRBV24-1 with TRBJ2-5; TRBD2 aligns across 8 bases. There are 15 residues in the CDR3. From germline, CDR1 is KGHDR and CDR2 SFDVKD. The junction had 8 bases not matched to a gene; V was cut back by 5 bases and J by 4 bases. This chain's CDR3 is CATSVGSGGPETQYF. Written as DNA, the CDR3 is TGTGCCACCAGTGTGGGCAGCGGGGGCCCAGAGACCCAGTACTTC.

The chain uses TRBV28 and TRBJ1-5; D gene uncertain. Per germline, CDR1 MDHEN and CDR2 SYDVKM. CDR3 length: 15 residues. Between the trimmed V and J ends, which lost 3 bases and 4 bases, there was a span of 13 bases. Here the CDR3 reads CASSFFVGINQPQHF. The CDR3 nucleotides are TGTGCCAGCAGTTTTTTTGTAGGGATTAATCAGCCCCAGCATTTT.

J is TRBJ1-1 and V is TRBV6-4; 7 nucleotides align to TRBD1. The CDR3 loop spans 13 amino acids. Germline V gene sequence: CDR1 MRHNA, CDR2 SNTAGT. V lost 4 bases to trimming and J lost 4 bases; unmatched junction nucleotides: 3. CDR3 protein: CASSANRGTEAFF. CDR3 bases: TGTGCCAGCAGTGCCAACAGGGGCACTGAAGCTTTCTTT.

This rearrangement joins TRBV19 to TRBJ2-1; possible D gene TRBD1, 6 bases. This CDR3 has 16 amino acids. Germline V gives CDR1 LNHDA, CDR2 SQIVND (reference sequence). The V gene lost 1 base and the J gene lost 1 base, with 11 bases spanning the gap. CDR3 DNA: TGTGCCAGTAGTATAGGACAGGTCGCTTCCTACAATGAGCAGTTCTTC. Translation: CASSIGQVASYNEQFF.

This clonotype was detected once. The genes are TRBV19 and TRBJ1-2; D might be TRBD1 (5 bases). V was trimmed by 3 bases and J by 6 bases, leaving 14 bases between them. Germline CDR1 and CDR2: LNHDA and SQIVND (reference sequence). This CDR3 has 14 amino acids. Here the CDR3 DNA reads TGTGCCAGTAGTATCAGGGCGGGGCTGGATGGCTACACCTTC. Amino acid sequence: CASSIRAGLDGYTF.

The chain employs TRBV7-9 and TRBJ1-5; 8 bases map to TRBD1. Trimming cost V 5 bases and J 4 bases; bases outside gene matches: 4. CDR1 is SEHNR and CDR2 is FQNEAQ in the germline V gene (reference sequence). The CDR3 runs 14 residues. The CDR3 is CASSGQGLNQPQHF. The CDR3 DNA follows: TGTGCCAGCAGCGGACAGGGTTTGAATCAGCCCCAGCATTTT.

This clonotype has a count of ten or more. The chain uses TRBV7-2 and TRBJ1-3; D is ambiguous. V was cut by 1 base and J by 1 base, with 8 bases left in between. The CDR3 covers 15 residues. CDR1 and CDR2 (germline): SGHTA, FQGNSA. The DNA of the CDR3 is TGTGCCAGCAGCTTAGGAAAACTATCTGGAAACACCATATATTTT. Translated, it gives CASSLGKLSGNTIYF. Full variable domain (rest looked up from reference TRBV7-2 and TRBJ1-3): GAGVSQSPSNKVTEKGKDVELRCDPISGHTALYWYRQSLGQGLEFLIYFQGNSAPDKSGLPSDRFSAERTGGSVSTLTIQRTQQEDSAVYLCASSLGKLSGNTIYFGEGSWLTVV.

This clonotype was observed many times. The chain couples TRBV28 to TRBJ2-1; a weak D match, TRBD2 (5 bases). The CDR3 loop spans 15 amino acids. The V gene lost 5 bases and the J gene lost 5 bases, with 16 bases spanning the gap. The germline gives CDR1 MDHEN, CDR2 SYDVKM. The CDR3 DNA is TGTGCCAGCAGTCCATTTCAAACTAGAAACAATGAGCAGTTCTTC. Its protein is CASSPFQTRNNEQFF.